This TCR beta chain was documented in a study of shared T cell receptors in the human thymus. CDR1 is SQVTM, CDR2 ANQGSEA, per germline. The CDR3 contains 11 residues. V shed 4 bases and J shed 6 bases, with 9 bases lying between them. Profiling relied on immunoSEQ multiplex PCR, and the TCRdb table lists in-frame clones only, not all of them. The table has under 850,000 clones, roughly 90% seen once. This clone was picked up one time. In addition, the sample was reused for a study of human thymus T cells.

The chain has TRBV29-1 and TRBJ1-1; D gene unclear. Sequencing used thymocytes. The receptor was isolated from a boy in the first two years of life with a congenital heart defect. Here the CDR3 reads CSVVSDPEAFF. In DNA, the CDR3 is TGCAGCGTTGTTTCAGATCCTGAAGCTTTCTTT. The variable domain in full, with the rest retrieved from reference TRBV29-1 and TRBJ1-1, is SAVISQKPSRDICQRGTSLTIQCQVDSQVTMMFWYRQQPGQSLTLIATANQGSEATYESGFVIDKFPISRPNLTFSTLTVSNMSPEDSSIYLCSVVSDPEAFFGQGTRLTVV.